These T cell receptor beta chains were read from a single sample in a study of identical twins. TCRdb passed the 5' RACE reads through MiXCR, listing each CDR3 protein once. Here the sample spans hundreds of thousands of distinct CDR3 sequences, about 12% being singletons. The sample was also linked to a second study, of yellow fever vaccine responses in identical twins.

The source material was PBMCs. The receptors shown here come from a woman between 18 and 29 years old in good health. The CDR3 runs from the conserved cysteine through the conserved F or W. A D gene is named only where the DNA matches it firmly. Only part of the rows carry a size: once, few, many, or a class if the clone is expanded.

clone_size j_call v_call cdr3_length d_call cdr3_aa cdr3_nt
few TRBJ1-5 TRBV18 16 NA CASSPMSGGASQPQHF TGTGCCAGCTCACCAATGAGTGGGGGCGCGAGTCAGCCCCAGCATTTT
few TRBJ2-2 TRBV11-2 14 TRBD1 CASSYDRVGGELFF TGTGCCAGCAGCTATGACAGGGTGGGGGGGGAGCTGTTTTTT
NA TRBJ2-5 TRBV10-3 14 NA CAISEGKPQETQYF TGTGCCATCAGTGAAGGGAAACCACAAGAGACCCAGTACTTC
NA TRBJ1-6 TRBV12-3/TRBV12-4 15 NA CASSFGGTTNSPLHF TGTGCCAGCAGTTTTGGGGGGACCACAAATTCACCCCTCCACTTT
few TRBJ2-2 TRBV11-3 14 NA CASSLEGAIGELFF TGTGCCAGCAGCTTGGAGGGGGCAATCGGGGAGCTGTTTTTT
NA TRBJ2-7 TRBV5-1 17 TRBD1 CASSLGTGVMESYEQYF TGCGCCAGCAGCTTGGGGACAGGCGTTATGGAGAGCTACGAGCAGTACTTC
many TRBJ2-2 TRBV12-3/TRBV12-4 11 NA CASTPSGELFF TGTGCCAGCACCCCATCCGGGGAGCTGTTTTTT
NA TRBJ1-4 TRBV7-9 13 NA CASRERTNEKLFF TGTGCCAGCAGGGAAAGAACTAATGAAAAACTGTTTTTT
few TRBJ2-5 TRBV20-1 17 NA CSARPDRPSSPQETQYF TGCAGTGCTAGACCTGACAGACCCAGTTCCCCCCAAGAGACCCAGTACTTC
few TRBJ1-2 TRBV5-4 15 NA CASSFRDRPNYGYTF TGTGCCAGCAGCTTCCGGGACCGGCCTAACTATGGCTACACCTTC
NA TRBJ1-2 TRBV3-1 13 NA CASSQGGIHGYTF TGTGCCAGCAGCCAAGGGGGAATACATGGCTACACCTTC
few TRBJ2-1 TRBV6-5 13 NA CASSYSWTDEQFF TGTGCCAGCAGTTACTCTTGGACAGATGAGCAGTTCTTC
NA TRBJ2-1 TRBV14 14 TRBD1 CASSQEISDRGWFF TGTGCCAGCAGCCAAGAAATATCGGACAGGGGATGGTTCTTC
many TRBJ2-5 TRBV2 14 NA CASKGGGVQETQYF TGTGCCAGCAAGGGGGGGGGTGTCCAAGAGACCCAGTACTTC
once TRBJ2-1 TRBV6-1 15 TRBD2 CASTGLAGGRNEQFF TGTGCCAGCACAGGACTAGCGGGGGGGAGAAATGAGCAGTTCTTC
once TRBJ2-6 TRBV7-9 17 NA CASSLLGGASGANVLTF TGTGCCAGCAGCCTGCTCGGGGGAGCTTCTGGGGCCAACGTCCTGACTTTC
few TRBJ2-2 TRBV5-1 15 NA CASSTGSGYTGELFF TGCGCCAGCAGTACAGGGTCGGGGTACACCGGGGAGCTGTTTTTT
few TRBJ2-5 TRBV9 15 TRBD2 CASSVSGGLGETQYF TGTGCCAGCAGCGTAAGCGGGGGGCTAGGGGAGACCCAGTACTTC
few TRBJ2-5 TRBV18 16 NA CASSPYRRRYQETQYF TGTGCCAGCTCACCCTATAGGAGGAGGTACCAAGAGACCCAGTACTTC
few TRBJ2-2 TRBV6-2/TRBV6-3 13 NA CASSYRAGGELFF TGTGCCAGCAGTTACAGGGCGGGCGGGGAGCTGTTTTTT
many TRBJ1-5 TRBV28 13 NA CASSQVTEQPQHF TGTGCCAGCAGTCAAGTCACGGAGCAGCCCCAGCATTTT
NA TRBJ1-6 TRBV10-3 15 TRBD1 CATGRAQGGNSPLHF TGTGCCACCGGGAGGGCCCAGGGGGGGAATTCACCCCTCCACTTT
NA TRBJ1-2 TRBV20-1 16 TRBD1 CSARAPGQSSNYGYTF TGCAGTGCTAGAGCCCCGGGACAGAGCTCTAACTATGGCTACACCTTC
NA TRBJ2-3 TRBV28 14 TRBD1 CASSFRDRVDTQYF TGTGCCAGCAGTTTCCGGGACAGGGTTGATACGCAGTATTTT
NA TRBJ2-7 TRBV12-5 15 TRBD2 CASGLQRETVYEQYF TGTGCTAGTGGTTTGCAGCGGGAAACGGTTTACGAGCAGTACTTC
many TRBJ2-1 TRBV6-2/TRBV6-3 14 NA CASSPNPEPGPQFF TGTGCCAGCAGCCCGAACCCCGAACCGGGACCGCAGTTCTTC
NA TRBJ1-6 TRBV29-1 15 TRBD1 CSVGQLSSYNSPLHF TGCAGCGTGGGACAGCTAAGCTCCTATAATTCACCCCTCCACTTT
NA TRBJ2-2 TRBV2 16 TRBD1 CASLSRQGLLTGELFF TGTGCCAGCTTGTCGAGACAGGGGCTTTTGACCGGGGAGCTGTTTTTT
NA TRBJ2-1 TRBV27 14 TRBD2 CASRGAGGNREQFF TGTGCCAGCAGGGGAGCGGGGGGGAACCGTGAGCAGTTCTTC
NA TRBJ1-5 TRBV3-1 13 NA CASSQDWRSPQHF TGTGCCAGCAGCCAAGATTGGAGATCGCCCCAGCATTTT
few TRBJ2-4 TRBV12-5 20 NA CASGLVTFLDRGIAKNIQYF TGTGCTAGTGGTTTGGTAACCTTCCTAGATCGGGGGATAGCCAAAAACATTCAGTACTTC